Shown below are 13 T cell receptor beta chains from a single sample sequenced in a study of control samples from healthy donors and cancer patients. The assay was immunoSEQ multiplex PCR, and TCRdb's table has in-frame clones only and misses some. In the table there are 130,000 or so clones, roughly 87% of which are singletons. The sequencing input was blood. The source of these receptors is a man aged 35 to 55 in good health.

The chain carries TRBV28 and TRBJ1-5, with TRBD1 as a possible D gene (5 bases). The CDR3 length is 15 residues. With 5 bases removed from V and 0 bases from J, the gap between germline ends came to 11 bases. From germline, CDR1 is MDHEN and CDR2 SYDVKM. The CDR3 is CASSAGGVSNQPQHF. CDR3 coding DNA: TGTGCCAGCAGTGCCGGGGGGGTTAGCAATCAGCCCCAGCATTTT.

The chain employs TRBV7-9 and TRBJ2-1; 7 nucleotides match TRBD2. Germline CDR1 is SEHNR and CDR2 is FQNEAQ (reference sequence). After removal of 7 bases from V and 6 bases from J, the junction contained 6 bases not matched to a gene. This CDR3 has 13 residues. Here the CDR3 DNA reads TGTGCCAGCACCTGGGGGGGGTTCAATGAGCAGTTCTTC. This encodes CASTWGGFNEQFF.

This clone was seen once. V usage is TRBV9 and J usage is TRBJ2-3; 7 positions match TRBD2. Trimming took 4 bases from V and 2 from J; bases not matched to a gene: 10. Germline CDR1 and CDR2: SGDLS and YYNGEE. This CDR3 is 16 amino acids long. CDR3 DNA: TGTGCCAGCAGCCCCACCGGACTAGGTTCCACAGATACGCAGTATTTT. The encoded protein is CASSPTGLGSTDTQYF.

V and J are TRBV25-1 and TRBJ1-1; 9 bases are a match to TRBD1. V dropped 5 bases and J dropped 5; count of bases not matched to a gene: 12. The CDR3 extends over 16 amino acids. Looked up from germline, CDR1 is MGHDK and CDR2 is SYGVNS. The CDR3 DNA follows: TGTGCCAGCAGTACCCGGGACAGGGAGGCTGGAACTGAAGCTTTCTTT. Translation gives CASSTRDREAGTEAFF.

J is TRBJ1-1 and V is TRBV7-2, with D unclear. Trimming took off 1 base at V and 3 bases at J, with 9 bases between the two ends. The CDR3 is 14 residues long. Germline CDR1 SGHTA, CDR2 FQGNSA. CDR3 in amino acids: CASSLGSRDTEAFF. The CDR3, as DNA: TGTGCCAGCAGCTTAGGTTCCCGGGACACTGAAGCTTTCTTT. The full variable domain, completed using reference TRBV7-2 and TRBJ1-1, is GAGVSQSPSNKVTEKGKDVELRCDPISGHTALYWYRQSLGQGLEFLIYFQGNSAPDKSGLPSDRFSAERTGGSVSTLTIQRTQQEDSAVYLCASSLGSRDTEAFFGQGTRLTVV.

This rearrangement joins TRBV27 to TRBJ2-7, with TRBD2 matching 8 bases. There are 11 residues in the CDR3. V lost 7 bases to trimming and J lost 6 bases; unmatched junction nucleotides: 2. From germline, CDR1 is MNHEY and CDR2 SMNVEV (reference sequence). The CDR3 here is CASTGGGEQYF. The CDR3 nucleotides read TGTGCCAGCACCGGGGGGGGCGAGCAGTACTTC.

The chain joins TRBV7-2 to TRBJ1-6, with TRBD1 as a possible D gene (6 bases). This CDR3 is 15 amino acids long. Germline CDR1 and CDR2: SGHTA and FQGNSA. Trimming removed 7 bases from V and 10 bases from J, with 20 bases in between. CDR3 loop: CASTGGGGVGSPLHF. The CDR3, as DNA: TGTGCCAGCACCGGAGGGGGGGGAGTTGGGTCACCCCTCCACTTT. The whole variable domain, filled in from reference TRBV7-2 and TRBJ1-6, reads GAGVSQSPSNKVTEKGKDVELRCDPISGHTALYWYRQSLGQGLEFLIYFQGNSAPDKSGLPSDRFSAERTGGSVSTLTIQRTQQEDSAVYLCASTGGGGVGSPLHFGNGTRLTVT.

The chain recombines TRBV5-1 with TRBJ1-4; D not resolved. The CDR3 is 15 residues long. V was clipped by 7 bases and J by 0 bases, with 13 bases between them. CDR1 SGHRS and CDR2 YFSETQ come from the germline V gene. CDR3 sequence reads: CASSPGPSTNEKLFF. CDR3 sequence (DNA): TGCGCCAGCTCGCCGGGCCCCTCAACTAATGAAAAACTGTTTTTT. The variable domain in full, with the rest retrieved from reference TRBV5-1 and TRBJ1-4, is KAGVTQTPRYLIKTRGQQVTLSCSPISGHRSVSWYQQTPGQGLQFLFEYFSETQRNKGNFPGRFSGRQFSNSRSEMNVSTLELGDSALYLCASSPGPSTNEKLFFGSGTQLSVL.

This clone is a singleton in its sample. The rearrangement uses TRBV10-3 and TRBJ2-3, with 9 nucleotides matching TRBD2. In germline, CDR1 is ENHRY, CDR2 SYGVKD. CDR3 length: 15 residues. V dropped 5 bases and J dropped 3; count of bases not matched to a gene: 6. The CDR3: CAISQRGDGTDTQYF. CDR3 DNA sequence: TGTGCCATCAGTCAGCGGGGGGATGGGACAGATACGCAGTATTTT.

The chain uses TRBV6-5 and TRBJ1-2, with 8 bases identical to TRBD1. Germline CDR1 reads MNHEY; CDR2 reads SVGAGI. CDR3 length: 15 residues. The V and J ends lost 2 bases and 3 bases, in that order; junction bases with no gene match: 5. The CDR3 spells CASSYTGQGYYGYTF. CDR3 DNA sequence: TGTGCCAGCAGTTACACCGGACAGGGATACTATGGCTACACCTTC.

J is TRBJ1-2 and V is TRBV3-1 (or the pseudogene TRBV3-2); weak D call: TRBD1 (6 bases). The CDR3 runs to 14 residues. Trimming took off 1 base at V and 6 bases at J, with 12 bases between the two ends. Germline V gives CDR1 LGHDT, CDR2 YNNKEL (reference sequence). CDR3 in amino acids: CASSQVIRGHGYTF. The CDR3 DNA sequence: TGTGCCAGCAGCCAAGTGATCAGGGGCCATGGCTACACCTTC.

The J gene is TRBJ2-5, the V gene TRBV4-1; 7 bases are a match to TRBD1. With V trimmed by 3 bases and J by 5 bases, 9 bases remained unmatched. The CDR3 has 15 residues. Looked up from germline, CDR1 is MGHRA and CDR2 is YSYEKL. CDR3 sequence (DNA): TGCGCCAGCAGCCAGCAACAGGGGCCTGGTGAGACCCAGTACTTC. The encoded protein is CASSQQQGPGETQYF.

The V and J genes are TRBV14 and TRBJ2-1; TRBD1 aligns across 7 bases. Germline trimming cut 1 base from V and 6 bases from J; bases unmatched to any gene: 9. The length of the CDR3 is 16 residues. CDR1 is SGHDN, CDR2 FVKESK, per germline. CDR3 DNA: TGTGCCAGCAGCCAAGCTAGGGGGCAGAAACGCAATGAGCAGTTCTTC. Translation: CASSQARGQKRNEQFF.